This T cell receptor (beta chain) was documented in a study of T cells in Graves' hyperthyroidism and ophthalmopathy (dated 2019 in TCRdb). For the study in its entirety: Peripheral blood was sampled at the time of initial diagnosis, prior to any treatment. To identify TCR V-J signatures that set the groups apart, the researchers used a discovery cohort of about a hundred patients, made up of 40 to 45 with Graves' ophthalmopathy and about 60 with stable Graves' hyperthyroidism. Whether ophthalmopathy could be predicted prospectively was tested in an independent validation cohort made up of approximately 19 hyperthyroidism patients plus 17 patients who later progressed to ophthalmopathy. The approximately 97 discovery patients were randomly divided into training and test sets at a 7:3 ratio. In several Graves' hyperthyroidism patients, the study also compared T-cell repertoires from thyroid tissue with T-cell repertoires from blood. Once sampling was done, hyperthyroidism patients were given methimazole at a starting dose of 30 mg daily, whereas ophthalmopathy patients were given high-dose intravenous methylprednisolone. The paper describes TCR Vbeta CDR3 sequencing of more than 120 peripheral blood samples, made up of about 41 ophthalmopathy patients, more than 70 hyperthyroidism patients and approximately 17 progressor patients.

This clonotype was seen a handful of times. Its cognate antigen has yet to be identified. The record has no base qualities; no much larger clone is one base away. Stable Graves' hyperthyroidism was defined as no progression to ophthalmopathy during 18 months of follow-up. Hyperthyroidism patients were aged 18 to 65 years and newly diagnosed, with disease duration of less than 2 months. The study excluded patients with uncontrolled infections, other autoimmune diseases, pregnancy or lactation. Diagnoses were established on the basis of clinical symptoms, serum thyroxine and TRAb, thyroid ultrasound, and orbital computed tomography. Ficoll-Paque density gradient centrifugation was used to isolate PBMCs from around 9.1 ml of fresh peripheral blood. Total RNA was extracted using Trizol reagent, and RNA quality was assessed on an Agilent 2100 Bioanalyzer. General conclusions and limits of the study: Most expanded thyroid clonotypes (frequency above 0.001) were also found in blood, which suggests that blood repertoires may mirror thyroid immune responses. Ophthalmopathy was separated from stable hyperthyroidism by a 13 V-J signature model, with around 90% sensitivity and roughly 81% specificity obtained in cross-validation and 80%/75% obtained in testing. No statistical method was used to set the sample size in advance, and investigators knew the group allocation. In validation, progression to ophthalmopathy was predicted by the model with around 70% sensitivity and 72% to 80% specificity, a median of about 6.4 months before onset.

The TCR beta CDR3 regions were amplified from the RNA transcripts. The TCR CDR3 was subjected to a first round of RT-PCR using the HTBI primer set and the Qiagen OneStep RT-PCR kit. Libraries were constructed in a second round of multiplex PCR, after which size selection and purification were carried out. Paired-end sequencing of the libraries was performed with 100 bp reads on an Illumina HiSeq2000. The source study handled its data this way. Raw data were processed with SOAPnuke, discarding reads with adapters, uncalled bases, mean Phred below 15, or no exact constant-primer or identifier match. COPE v1.2.5 was used to merge high-quality paired reads, and clonotypes were defined as unique nucleotide sequences. Clonotypes were aligned to IMGT TRBV, TRBD and TRBJ reference segments using MiTCR v1.1. Only V-J combinations with frequency above 0.0001, covering about 99% of repertoires, were analysed. The TCS score was defined as the ratio of F50 (clonal expansion) to E x V (chaos), calculated using BLOSUM62-based TCRdist between CDR3 peptides within each V-J. Welch's t-statistics and random forest reduced some 510 V-J features to roughly 13, which were used in a naive Bayes classifier (R e1071). The public sequencing data were trimmed at Q25 with fastp and processed into clonotypes with MiXCR by TCRdb, which kept only in-frame beta chains. Every distinct CDR3 protein forms one entry, paired with its most common genes and DNA. Here the V and J calls rest on TCRdb's processing, not on the authors' analysis. Recorded for this sample are about 560,000 distinct CDR3 sequences; around 15% of them occurred a single time. 15% to 20% of the sample goes to the ten largest clones.

Sequenced input: blood. The sequence derives from a woman younger than 35 with Graves' hyperthyroidism.

The CDR3 protein: CASSQDLPIAGGNIQYF. The bases read TGCGCCAGCAGCCAAGATCTCCCAATAGCGGGTGGGAACATTCAGTACTTC. The sequence joins TRBV4-3 to TRBJ2-4; 7 middle bases align to TRBD2. The germline V gene gives CDR1 as LGHNA and CDR2 as YSLEER. The CDR3 sequence holds 17 residues, the cysteine and phenylalanine included. The read is trimmed to its CDR3 DNA, 51 bases read in frame from base 1. Ends trimmed: V by 0 bases, J by 7 bases; bases unmatched to a gene: 12.